This T cell receptor beta chain was profiled in a study of naive and memory T cell subsets. Ligated cDNA underwent four rounds of PCR with nested alpha and beta constant region primers and SP2. For blood and skin samples, reverse transcription used TCR alpha and beta constant primers. TCRdb redid the calling of the 5' RACE reads with MiXCR, one entry per CDR3 protein. There are about 62,000 distinct CDR3 sequences in the sample; less than 10% occur only once, and 15% to 20% lies in the top ten. An oligonucleotide containing a UMI was ligated to the 3' end of TCR cDNA. There are 16 residues in the CDR3. V was pared by 1 base and J by 3 bases, with 7 bases of the junction left unmatched. Germline assignment: CDR1 LNHNV and CDR2 YYDKDF (reference sequence).

The rearrangement joins TRBV15 to TRBJ2-3, with 7 bases aligning to TRBD2. This receptor was taken from a female donor in good health. In DNA, the CDR3 is TGTGCCACCAGCAGAGCAGGCGGGAGTAGGACAGATACGCAGTATTTT. It encodes CATSRAGGSRTDTQYF.